This T cell receptor beta chain was sequenced in a study of T cell changes during pregnancy in multiple sclerosis. The CDR3 is 14 residues long. V shed 2 bases and J shed 4 bases, with 11 bases lying between them. CDR1 and CDR2 (germline): WNHNN, SYGVQD (reference sequence). Libraries were prepared by immunoSEQ multiplex PCR; TCRdb keeps only in-frame clonotypes and omits some of them. The data show approximately 90,000 clones, roughly 91% seen once. The starting material was peripheral blood, obtained after pregnancy. The chain couples TRBV10-1 to TRBJ1-1; unclear D gene. The receptor was derived from a female donor in good health, enrolled as a control in a pregnancy study. CDR3 DNA: TGCGCCAGCAGTGAGGAGGGAGTGGGCACTGAAGCTTTCTTT. Its translation: CASSEEGVGTEAFF.